Presented here are 25 T cell receptor beta chains from one specimen sequenced in a study of tumor-infiltrating lymphocytes in primary liver carcinoma. Germline DNA was also extracted, with blood RNA taken from unsorted whole blood. A constant-region primer primed TCR beta cDNA synthesis from 450 to 550 ng of total RNA. Construction of TCR beta libraries relied on three successive nested multiplex PCR rounds employing slightly modified ARM-PCR. Forward primers for TRBV1-TRBV30 and a C-beta reverse primer served the first two PCR rounds, at about 11 cycles each. TCRdb processed the multiplex PCR reads anew with MiXCR; each CDR3 protein has one entry. The data hold approximately 310,000 distinct CDR3 sequences, with around three fifths observed a single time. The sample comprised peripheral blood. The receptors originated from a man in his forties or fifties with primary liver carcinoma and hepatitis B virus infection.

Regarding this clonotype: This may be a read error: a much more frequent sequence differs by one nucleotide. This chain connects TRBV6-2 or TRBV6-3 to TRBJ2-1; TRBD1 is a possible D gene (5 bases). The ends were cut back, 4 bases at V and 1 base at J, with 17 bases in the middle. Germline CDR1 reads MNHEY; CDR2 reads SVGEGT. There are 17 residues in the CDR3. The CDR3 loop is CASSSRLVGRSYNEQFF. The CDR3, as DNA: TGTGCCAGCAGTTCGCGATTAGTGGGGCGGTCCTACAATGAGCAGTTCTTC.

About this clonotype: The CDR3 does not end in the conserved phenylalanine or tryptophan, so this is likely a read error. The V gene is TRBV11-3, the J gene TRBJ2-7; 8 bases line up with TRBD2. The CDR3 contains 15 residues. The V and J ends lost 9 bases and 5 bases, in that order; junction bases with no gene match: 15. Germline CDR1 reads SGHNT; CDR2 reads YENEEA. CDR3 coding DNA: TGTGCCAGGGCCCTAAATTCGGGGGGGCAAGACGAGCAGTACTAC. This gives the protein CARALNSGGQDEQYY.

This clonotype was found a few times. The chain recombines TRBV6-2 or TRBV6-3 with TRBJ2-7, with 16 bases matching TRBD2. This CDR3 is built from 16 residues. Trimming cost V 7 bases and J 5 bases; bases outside gene matches: 8. Germline V gives CDR1 MNHEY, CDR2 SVGEGT. The CDR3 loop is CASTLGLAGGSDEQYF. In DNA, the CDR3 is TGTGCCAGCACCTTGGGACTAGCGGGAGGGTCGGACGAGCAGTACTTC.

The rearrangement joins TRBV19 to TRBJ2-4; possible D gene TRBD2, 5 bases. Trimming stripped 5 bases from V and 7 bases from J, with 12 bases between. The CDR3 sequence is 13 residues long. Germline loops: CDR1 LNHDA, CDR2 SQIVND (reference sequence). In DNA, the CDR3 is TGTGCCAGTAGTGGACTTTCCCGGAACATTCAGTACTTC. This codes for CASSGLSRNIQYF.

Regarding this clonotype: This may be a read error, as it is one base from a much larger clone. This chain uses TRBV12-3 or TRBV12-4 with TRBJ1-4; D may be TRBD1 (6 bases). The CDR3 consists of 14 residues. Between the trimmed V and J ends, which lost 2 bases and 8 bases, there was a span of 12 bases. CDR3 loop: CASSLRGASEKLFF. In DNA, the CDR3 is TGTGCCAGCAGTTTACGGGGGGCCTCCGAAAAACTGTTTTTT.

This clonotype was observed many times. The chain joins TRBV5-1 to TRBJ2-1, with D maybe TRBD1 (5 bases). Germline V lookup: CDR1 SGHRS, CDR2 YFSETQ. The germline V and J ends were trimmed by 0 bases and 10 bases, with 8 bases remaining between them. This CDR3 spans 12 amino acids. As DNA, the CDR3 is TGCGCCAGCAGCTTGGTCAGGGCCGAGCAGTTCTTC. Translation gives CASSLVRAEQFF.

The sample holds one count of this clonotype. The chain links TRBV6-6 to TRBJ2-7; D gene unclear. Trimming took 0 bases from V and 6 from J, leaving 9 bases between them. This CDR3 has 13 amino acids. Germline assignment: CDR1 MNHNY and CDR2 SVGAGI (reference sequence). The CDR3 sequence: CASSYSRNREQYF. CDR3 nucleotide sequence: TGTGCCAGCAGTTACTCGCGGAATCGCGAGCAGTACTTC.

This clonotype was seen many times. The gene calls are TRBV10-3 and TRBJ1-5; no reliable D call. The CDR3 length is 13 residues. The germline CDR1 and CDR2 sequences are ENHRY and SYGVKD. CDR3 sequence (DNA): TGTGCTACAGTCGAAGATAGCAATCAGCCCCAGCATTTT. This gives the protein CATVEDSNQPQHF.

Worth noting for this clonotype: An end of the junction differs from the germline gene, which may be a read error. V is TRBV4-3 and J is TRBJ2-1, with 7 bases matching TRBD1. Germline values: CDR1 LGHNA, CDR2 YSLEER. This CDR3 contains 17 residues. CDR3 in amino acids: CVSSPDLAGGPQNEQFF. CDR3 coding DNA: TGCGTCAGCAGCCCGGACCTCGCAGGGGGTCCACAAAATGAGCAATTCTTC.

This chain uses TRBV5-5 with TRBJ1-5, with 7 bases fitting TRBD1. CDR1 and CDR2 (germline): SGHKS, YYEKEE (reference sequence). The CDR3 runs 14 residues. The trim removed 3 bases at V and 9 bases at J, leaving 9 bases unmatched. Here the CDR3 reads CASSSDRRGGPQHF. Here the CDR3 DNA reads TGTGCCAGCAGCTCGGACAGGAGGGGGGGGCCCCAGCATTTT.

This clonotype was observed once. This may stem from a read error, because a much larger clone lies one nucleotide away. The chain carries TRBV5-6 and TRBJ2-5; D gene uncertain. Trimming pared 6 bases from V and 4 bases from J, leaving 16 bases between. The CDR3 loop spans 14 amino acids. Germline V gene lookup returns CDR1 SGHDT and CDR2 YYEEEE. The CDR3: CASTWPFKGETQYF. In DNA form, the CDR3 reads TGTGCCAGCACCTGGCCCTTTAAGGGAGAGACCCAGTACTTC.

Notes on this clonotype: This may arise from a read error, as a much more abundant clone is one base away. This chain joins TRBV6-6 and TRBJ2-5; D might be TRBD2 (5 bases). Germline CDR1 MNHNY, CDR2 SVGAGI (reference sequence). This CDR3 spans 14 amino acids. CDR3 in amino acids: CVSRSLASEETQYF. The CDR3, as DNA: TGTGTCAGCAGGTCCTTAGCGAGTGAGGAGACCCAGTACTTC.

This clonotype was seen a few times. A clone one base away is much larger, so this may be a read error. The chain employs TRBV29-1 and TRBJ2-2, with a possible D match to TRBD2 (5 bases). The CDR3 runs to 13 residues. The V and J ends lost 7 bases and 3 bases respectively, with 12 bases between them. Germline V CDR1 and CDR2: SQVTM, ANQGSEA. For the CDR3, the DNA is TGCAGCGCTGACCTACTAGACACCGGGGAGCTGTTTTTT. Translating it yields CSADLLDTGELFF.

This clonotype was seen ten or more times. The rearrangement uses TRBV6-2 or TRBV6-3 and TRBJ2-7; TRBD1 matches 10 bases. Germline V gene sequence: CDR1 MNHEY, CDR2 SVGEGT. There are 14 residues in the CDR3. The V segment lost 6 bases and the J segment 2 bases; nucleotides outside the gene matches: 4. CDR3 amino acids: CASRGQGLTYEQYF. The CDR3 DNA reads TGTGCCAGCAGGGGACAGGGGTTAACCTACGAGCAGTACTTC.

In regard to this clonotype: Compared with germline, one end of the junction differs, possibly owing to a read error. The chain uses TRBV29-1 and TRBJ1-2, with TRBD1 identical over 7 bases. The CDR3 covers 14 residues. Germline CDR1 is SQVTM and CDR2 is ANQGSEA. CDR3 sequence reads: CGVAIRQGRNGYTF. CDR3 DNA: TGCGGCGTTGCAATTAGACAGGGTAGGAATGGCTACACCTTC.

On this clonotype: Just one base apart from a much larger clone, this may be a read error. Since the CDR3 does not end with the conserved phenylalanine or tryptophan, this likely comes from a read error. The chain has TRBV12-3 or TRBV12-4 and TRBJ2-7; D ambiguous. Trimming took 5 bases from V and 2 from J, leaving 10 bases between them. CDR3 length: 13 residues. The CDR3 reads CASSPDGPYEQYS. The CDR3, as DNA: TGTGCCAGCAGTCCGGACGGGCCCTACGAGCAGTACTCC.

Comments on this clonotype: Since the CDR3 does not end with the conserved phenylalanine or tryptophan, this likely comes from a read error. The J gene is TRBJ2-7, the V gene TRBV4-2; D gene unclear. The V gene's germline CDR1 is LGHNA and CDR2 YNFKEQ. Trimming pared 0 bases from V and 0 bases from J, leaving 9 bases between. The CDR3 is 15 residues long. In DNA form, the CDR3 reads TGTGCCAGCAGCCAAGATCGTATGCCCTCCTACGAGCAGTACTAC. Residues: CASSQDRMPSYEQYY.

A single count supports this clonotype. A read error may produce the germline difference seen at one junction end. This chain uses TRBV5-4 with TRBJ1-4; D perhaps matches TRBD1 (6 bases). Germline CDR1 SGHNT, CDR2 YYREEE (reference sequence). CDR3 size: 16 residues. The CDR3 DNA reads TGTTCCAGCAGCTTGGGTCAGGGGACGTCTAATGGAAAACTGTTTTTT. Encoded protein: CSSSLGQGTSNGKLFF.

The chain uses TRBV29-1 and TRBJ2-1, with D possibly matching TRBD2 (5 bases). The J call may be faulty, since TRBJ2-7 better matches the DNA end. Germline values: CDR1 SQVTM, CDR2 ANQGSEA. The CDR3 covers 15 residues. The CDR3 spells CSVRRSQEPYNEQYF. The CDR3, as DNA: TGCAGCGTTCGGAGGAGCCAGGAGCCCTACAATGAGCAGTACTTC.

The chain combines TRBV6-1 with TRBJ1-4; D ambiguous. The CDR3 has 16 amino acids. Germline V lookup: CDR1 MNHNS, CDR2 SASEGT. V gave up 7 bases and J gave up 6 bases, with 21 bases separating them. In DNA, the CDR3 is TGTGCCAGCACCGCTGCCCTGGGCTCTCTACATGAAAAACTGTTTTTT. Translating it yields CASTAALGSLHEKLFF.

With regard to this clonotype: At one of its ends the junction is not consistent with the germline gene, which may arise from a read error. Here the CDR3 reads CVSSMGLVQETQYF. The CDR3 DNA is TGTGTCAGCAGTATGGGACTAGTTCAAGAGACCCAGTACTTC. The chain uses TRBV6-1 and TRBJ2-5; 8 nucleotides align to TRBD2. In germline, CDR1 is MNHNS, CDR2 SASEGT. CDR3 length: 14 residues.

This clonotype occurred a few times. Given the absence of the conserved phenylalanine or tryptophan at the CDR3 end, a read error is likely. The rearrangement uses TRBV11-2 and TRBJ2-1; tentatively, D is TRBD1 or TRBD2 (5 bases each). The CDR3 length is 14 residues. Germline CDR1 SGHAT, CDR2 FQNNGV. DNA for the CDR3: TGTGCCGGCAGTTTGTCTAGCTTGGGGCATGAGCAGTTCCTC. Amino acid sequence: CAGSLSSLGHEQFL.

This clonotype was seen only once. A junction boundary mismatches the germline segment, possibly from a read error. This chain joins TRBV5-1 and TRBJ2-3; TRBD1 matches at 9 bases. The CDR3 has 15 amino acids. Germline CDR1 reads SGHRS; CDR2 reads YFSETQ. This CDR3 is CANSFGQGKGDTQYF. The CDR3 DNA is TGCGCCAACAGCTTCGGACAGGGGAAGGGAGATACGCAGTATTTT.

Regarding this clonotype: This sequence may be a read error, since a much larger clone differs from it by one base. This chain uses TRBV29-1 with TRBJ2-3; 9 nucleotides line up with TRBD2. The CDR3 contains 13 residues. The germline CDR1 and CDR2 sequences are SQVTM and ANQGSEA. CDR3 region: CSVVAGDGDMQYF. The CDR3 coding sequence is TGCAGCGTAGTAGCGGGAGACGGAGATATGCAGTATTTT.

The V gene is TRBV5-1, the J gene TRBJ2-3, with D perhaps TRBD1 (5 bases). The V and J ends lost 0 bases and 3 bases respectively, with 11 bases between them. The CDR3 has 15 amino acids. Germline loops: CDR1 SGHRS, CDR2 YFSETQ. Written as DNA, the CDR3 is TGCGCCAGCAGCTTGGCCAGGGTTGGTACAGATACGCAGTATTTT. It codes for CASSLARVGTDTQYF.